This TCR beta chain was recorded in a study of blood T cell repertoires in COVID-19. Study details: The United States, Italy and Spain supplied acute and convalescent COVID-19 samples.

Repertoires were generated with immunoSEQ multiplex PCR, while TCRdb's copy carries only in-frame clones and drops some. In the table there are about 210,000 clones, approximately 90% of which are singletons. Material for sequencing was peripheral blood. This clonotype was sampled from a woman between 40 and 55 years old with acute or convalescent COVID-19.

CDR3 in DNA: TGCGCCAGCAGTCAATTTGGGGGACAGGGGATACTGAGCTCCTACAATGAGCAGTTCTTC. Its translation is CASSQFGGQGILSSYNEQFF. This chain links TRBV23-1 with TRBJ2-1, with 10 bases lining up with TRBD1. TRBV23-1 is labeled an ORF, and its function is uncertain. The CDR3 sequence is 20 residues long. The junction had 12 bases not matched to a gene; V was cut back by 1 base and J by 0 bases.